Listed below are T cell receptor beta chains from one sample, sequenced in a study of beta chain features in type 1 diabetes. The table came from immunoSEQ multiplex PCR; TCRdb's copy has only in-frame clones and leaves some out. The table shows roughly 50,000 clones, with just under 45% occurring only once. Source material: stem cell memory CD4+ T cells from blood. Source of these receptors: a man aged 25 to 40 with type 1 diabetes. Each CDR3 is given with its conserved first and last residue. Each record gives: CDR3 protein, CDR3 DNA, D gene, J gene, V gene, clone size. The D gene is left open where the match is weak. Size is stated for part of the rows, as once, few or many counts, or as a class when the clone is expanded.

CDR3: CASSPGTGLNTEAFF
DNA: TGTGCCAGCTCACCCGGGACAGGGCTGAACACTGAAGCTTTCTTT
D: TRBD1
J: TRBJ1-1
V: TRBV18
size: few

CDR3: CASSERLAVSTDTQYF
DNA: TGTGCCAGCAGTGAAAGGCTAGCGGTTAGCACAGATACGCAGTATTTT
D: TRBD2
J: TRBJ2-3
V: TRBV6-1
size: .

CDR3: CASSLAGQGGPGELFF
DNA: TGCGCCAGCAGCTTGGCAGGGCAGGGAGGCCCCGGGGAGCTGTTTTTT
D: .
J: TRBJ2-2
V: TRBV5-1
size: .

CDR3: CSVDLTSGRYKTQYF
DNA: TGCAGCGTTGATCTGACTAGCGGGAGATATAAGACCCAGTACTTC
D: TRBD2
J: TRBJ2-5
V: TRBV29-1
size: few

CDR3: CASSLINYQETQYF
DNA: TGTGCCAGCAGCTTAATCAACTACCAAGAGACCCAGTACTTC
D: .
J: TRBJ2-5
V: TRBV7-2
size: .

CDR3: CASSQSNQPQHF
DNA: TGCGCCAGCAGTCAGAGCAATCAGCCCCAGCATTTT
D: .
J: TRBJ1-5
V: TRBV4-1
size: .

CDR3: CASRRLLGSNQPQHF
DNA: TGTGCCAGCAGAAGACTATTGGGGAGCAATCAGCCCCAGCATTTT
D: .
J: TRBJ1-5
V: TRBV6-5
size: few

CDR3: CASSSRGAGPQETQYF
DNA: TGTGCCAGCAGCTCCCGGGGAGCCGGACCCCAAGAGACCCAGTACTTC
D: .
J: TRBJ2-5
V: TRBV11-3
size: few

CDR3: CASSPGTGRGEQYF
DNA: TGTGCCAGCAGCCCTGGGACAGGGAGAGGCGAGCAGTACTTC
D: TRBD1
J: TRBJ2-7
V: TRBV7-2
size: .

CDR3: CASSLWQRGSTDTQYF
DNA: TGCGCCAGCAGCTTGTGGCAGCGGGGTTCCACAGATACGCAGTATTTT
D: TRBD2
J: TRBJ2-3
V: TRBV5-1
size: .

CDR3: CSVRQGGVGTQYF
DNA: TGCAGCGTTCGACAGGGGGGGGTGGGGACCCAGTACTTC
D: TRBD1
J: TRBJ2-5
V: TRBV29-1
size: .

CDR3: CSGGSSNYGYTF
DNA: TGCAGCGGCGGCAGCTCTAACTATGGCTACACCTTC
D: .
J: TRBJ1-2
V: TRBV29-1
size: .

CDR3: CASSQGSVSTQHF
DNA: TGCGCCAGCAGCCAAGGTTCTGTGAGTACCCAGCATTTT
D: .
J: TRBJ1-5
V: TRBV4-1
size: .

CDR3: CASSQQGQETQYF
DNA: TGTGCCAGCTCACAACAGGGACAAGAGACCCAGTACTTC
D: .
J: TRBJ2-5
V: TRBV18
size: .